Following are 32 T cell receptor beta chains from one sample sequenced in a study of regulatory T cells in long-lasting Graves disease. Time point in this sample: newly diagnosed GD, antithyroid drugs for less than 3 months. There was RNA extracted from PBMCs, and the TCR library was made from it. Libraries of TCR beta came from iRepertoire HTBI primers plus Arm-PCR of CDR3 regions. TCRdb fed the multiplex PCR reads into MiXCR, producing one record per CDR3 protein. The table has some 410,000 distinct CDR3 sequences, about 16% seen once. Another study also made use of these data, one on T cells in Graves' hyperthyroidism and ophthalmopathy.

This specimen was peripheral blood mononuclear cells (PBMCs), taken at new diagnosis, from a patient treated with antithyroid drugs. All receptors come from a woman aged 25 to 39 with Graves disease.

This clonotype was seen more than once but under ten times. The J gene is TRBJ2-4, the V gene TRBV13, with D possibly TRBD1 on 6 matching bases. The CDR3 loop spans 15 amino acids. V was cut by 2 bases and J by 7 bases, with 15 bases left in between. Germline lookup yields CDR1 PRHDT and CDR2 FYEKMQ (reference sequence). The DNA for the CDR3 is TGTGCCAGCAGCTTAAGGGAGAGGGGGTGGAACATTCAGTACTTC. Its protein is CASSLRERGWNIQYF.

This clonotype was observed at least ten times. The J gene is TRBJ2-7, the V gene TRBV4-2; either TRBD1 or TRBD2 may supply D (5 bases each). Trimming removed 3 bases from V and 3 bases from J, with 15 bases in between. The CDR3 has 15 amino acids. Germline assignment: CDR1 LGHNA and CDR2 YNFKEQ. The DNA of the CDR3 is TGTGCCAGCAGCCAGGCTTGGGGGAGTGGCTACGAGCAGTACTTC. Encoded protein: CASSQAWGSGYEQYF.

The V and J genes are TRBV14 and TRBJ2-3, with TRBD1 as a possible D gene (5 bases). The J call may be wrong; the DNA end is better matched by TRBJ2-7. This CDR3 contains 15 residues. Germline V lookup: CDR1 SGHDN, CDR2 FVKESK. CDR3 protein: CASSRNADRSDEQYF. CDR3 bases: TGTGCCAGCAGCCGCAACGCCGACAGATCCGATGAGCAGTACTTC.

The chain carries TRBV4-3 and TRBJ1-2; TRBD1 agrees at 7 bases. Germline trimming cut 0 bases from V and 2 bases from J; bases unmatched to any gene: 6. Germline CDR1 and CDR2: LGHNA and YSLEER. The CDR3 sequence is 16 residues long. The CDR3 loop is CASSQDFGTVNYGYTF. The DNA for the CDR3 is TGCGCCAGCAGCCAAGACTTCGGGACAGTGAACTATGGCTACACCTTC.

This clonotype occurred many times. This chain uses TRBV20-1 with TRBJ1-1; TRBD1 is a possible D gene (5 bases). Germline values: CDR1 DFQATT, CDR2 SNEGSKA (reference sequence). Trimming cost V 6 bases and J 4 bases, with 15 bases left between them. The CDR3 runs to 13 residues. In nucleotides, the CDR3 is TGCAGTGCAGGGGACCTCATGGGCACTGAAGCTTTCTTT. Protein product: CSAGDLMGTEAFF.

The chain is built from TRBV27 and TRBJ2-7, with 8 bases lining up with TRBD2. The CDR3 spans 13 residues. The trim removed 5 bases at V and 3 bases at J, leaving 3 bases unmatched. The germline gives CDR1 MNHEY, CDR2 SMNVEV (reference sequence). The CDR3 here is CASSNREGYEQYF. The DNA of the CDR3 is TGTGCCAGCAGTAACCGGGAGGGCTACGAGCAGTACTTC.

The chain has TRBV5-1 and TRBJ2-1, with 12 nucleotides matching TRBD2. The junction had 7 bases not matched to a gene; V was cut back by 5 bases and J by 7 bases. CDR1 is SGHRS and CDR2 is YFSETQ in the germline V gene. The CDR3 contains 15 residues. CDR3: CASSKTSGRSNEQFF. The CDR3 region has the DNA TGCGCCAGCAGTAAAACTAGCGGGAGGTCGAATGAGCAGTTCTTC.

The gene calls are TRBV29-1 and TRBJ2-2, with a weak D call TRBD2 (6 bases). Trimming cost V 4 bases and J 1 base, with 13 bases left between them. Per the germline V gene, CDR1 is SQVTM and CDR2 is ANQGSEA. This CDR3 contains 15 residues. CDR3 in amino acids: CSVALSGLNTGELFF. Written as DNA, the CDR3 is TGCAGCGTTGCCCTTAGCGGACTGAACACCGGGGAGCTGTTTTTT.

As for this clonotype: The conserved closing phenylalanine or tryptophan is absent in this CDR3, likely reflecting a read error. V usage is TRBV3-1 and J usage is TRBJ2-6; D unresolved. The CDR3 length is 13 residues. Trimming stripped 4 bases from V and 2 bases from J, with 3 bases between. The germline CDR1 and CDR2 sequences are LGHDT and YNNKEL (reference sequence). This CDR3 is CASSPTGANVLTL. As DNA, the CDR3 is TGTGCCAGCAGCCCGACTGGGGCCAACGTCCTGACTCTC.

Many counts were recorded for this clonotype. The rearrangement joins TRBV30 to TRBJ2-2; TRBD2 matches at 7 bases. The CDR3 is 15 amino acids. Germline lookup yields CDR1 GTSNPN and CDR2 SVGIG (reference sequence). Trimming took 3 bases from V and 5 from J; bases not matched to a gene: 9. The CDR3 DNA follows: TGTGCCTGGAGCCAAACTGGACTAGTAACCGGGGAGCTGTTTTTT. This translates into CAWSQTGLVTGELFF.

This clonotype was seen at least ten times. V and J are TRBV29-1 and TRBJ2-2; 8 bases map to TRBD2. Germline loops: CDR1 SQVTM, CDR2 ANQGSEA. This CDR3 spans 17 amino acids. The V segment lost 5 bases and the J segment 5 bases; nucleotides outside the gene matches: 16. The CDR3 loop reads CSVLSTKSGSLTGELFF. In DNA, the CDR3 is TGCAGCGTTCTCAGTACCAAAAGCGGGAGTCTGACCGGGGAGCTGTTTTTT.

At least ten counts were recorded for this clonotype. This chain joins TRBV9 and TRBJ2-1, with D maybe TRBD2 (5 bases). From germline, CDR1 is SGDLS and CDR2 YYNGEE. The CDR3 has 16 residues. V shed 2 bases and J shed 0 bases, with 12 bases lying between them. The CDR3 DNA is TGTGCCAGCAGCGTGTTCGGAGGTAGCTCCTACAATGAGCAGTTCTTC. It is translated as CASSVFGGSSYNEQFF.

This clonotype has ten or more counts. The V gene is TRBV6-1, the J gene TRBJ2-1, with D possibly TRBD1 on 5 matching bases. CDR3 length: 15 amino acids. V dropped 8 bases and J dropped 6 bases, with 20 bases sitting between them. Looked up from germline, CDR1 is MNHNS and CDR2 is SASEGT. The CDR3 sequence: CASGLRQTDSNEQFF. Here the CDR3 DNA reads TGTGCCAGCGGTCTTAGACAGACGGATTCCAATGAGCAGTTCTTC.

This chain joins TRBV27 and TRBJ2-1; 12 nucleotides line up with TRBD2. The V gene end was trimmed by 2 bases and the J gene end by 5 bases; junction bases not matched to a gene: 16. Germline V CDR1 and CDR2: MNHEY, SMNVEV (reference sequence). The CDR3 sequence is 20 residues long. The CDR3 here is CASSLRFFWTSGKLNNEQFF. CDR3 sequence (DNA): TGTGCCAGCAGTTTAAGATTTTTTTGGACTAGCGGGAAGCTTAACAATGAGCAGTTCTTC.

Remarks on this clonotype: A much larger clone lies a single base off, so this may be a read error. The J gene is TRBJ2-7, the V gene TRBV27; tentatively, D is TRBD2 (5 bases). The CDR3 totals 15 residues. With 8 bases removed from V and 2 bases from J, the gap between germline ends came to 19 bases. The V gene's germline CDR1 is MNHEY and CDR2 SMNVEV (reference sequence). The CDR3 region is CASGNQRPEAYEQYF. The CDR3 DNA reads TGTGCCAGCGGAAACCAGCGGCCTGAAGCCTACGAGCAGTACTTC.

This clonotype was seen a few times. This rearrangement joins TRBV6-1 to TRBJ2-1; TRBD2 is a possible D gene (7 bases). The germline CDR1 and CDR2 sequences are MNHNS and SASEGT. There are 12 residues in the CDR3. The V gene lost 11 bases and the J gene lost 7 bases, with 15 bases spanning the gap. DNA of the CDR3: TGTGCCGAGGGGGAGGGCCGGAATGAGCAGTTCTTC. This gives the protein CAEGEGRNEQFF.

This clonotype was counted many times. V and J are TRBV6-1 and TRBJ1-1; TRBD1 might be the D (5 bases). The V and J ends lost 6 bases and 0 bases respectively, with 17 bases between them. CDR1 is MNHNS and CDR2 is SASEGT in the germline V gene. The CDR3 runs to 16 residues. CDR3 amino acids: CASRAYGRDMNTEAFF. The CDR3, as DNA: TGTGCCAGCAGAGCCTACGGCAGGGATATGAACACTGAAGCTTTCTTT.

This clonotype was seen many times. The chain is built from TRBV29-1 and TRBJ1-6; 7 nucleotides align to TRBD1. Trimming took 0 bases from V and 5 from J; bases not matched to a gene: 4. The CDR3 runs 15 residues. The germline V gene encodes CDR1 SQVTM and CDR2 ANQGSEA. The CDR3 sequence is CSVEDRTGDNSPLHF. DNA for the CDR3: TGCAGCGTTGAAGATCGGACAGGTGATAATTCACCCCTCCACTTT.

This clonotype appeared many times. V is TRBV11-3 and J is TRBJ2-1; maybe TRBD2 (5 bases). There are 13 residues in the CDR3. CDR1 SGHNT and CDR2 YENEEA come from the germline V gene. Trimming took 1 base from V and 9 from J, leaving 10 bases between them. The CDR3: CASSLGLASEQFF. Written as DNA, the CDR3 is TGTGCCAGCAGCTTAGGGCTAGCTTCTGAGCAGTTCTTC.

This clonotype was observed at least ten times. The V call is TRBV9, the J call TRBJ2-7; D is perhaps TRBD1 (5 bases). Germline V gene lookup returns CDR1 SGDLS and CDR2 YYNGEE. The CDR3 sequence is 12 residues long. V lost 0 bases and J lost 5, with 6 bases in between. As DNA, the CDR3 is TGTGCCAGCAGCGTAGGGGGCGACGAGCAGTACTTC. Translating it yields CASSVGGDEQYF.

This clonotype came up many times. In DNA, the CDR3 is TGTGCCAGCAGTAAGGGCTCCTACGAGCAGTACTTC. Its translation is CASSKGSYEQYF. This chain connects TRBV6-1 to TRBJ2-7; D is undetermined. This CDR3 spans 12 amino acids. Germline-derived CDR1 and CDR2 are MNHNS and SASEGT. The ends were cut back, 5 bases at V and 0 bases at J, with 5 bases in the middle.

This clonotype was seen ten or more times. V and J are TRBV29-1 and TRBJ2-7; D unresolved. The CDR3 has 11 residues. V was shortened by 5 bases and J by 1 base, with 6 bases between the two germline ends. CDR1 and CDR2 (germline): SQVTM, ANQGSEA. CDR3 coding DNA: TGCAGCGTTTTCTCGTCCTACGAGCAGTACTTC. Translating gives CSVFSSYEQYF.

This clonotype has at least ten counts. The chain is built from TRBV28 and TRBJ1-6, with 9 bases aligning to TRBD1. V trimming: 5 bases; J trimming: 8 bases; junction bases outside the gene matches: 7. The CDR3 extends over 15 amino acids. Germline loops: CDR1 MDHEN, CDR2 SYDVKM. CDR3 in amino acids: CASSTGQGVDSPLHF. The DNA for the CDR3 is TGTGCCAGCAGTACGGGACAGGGAGTCGATTCACCCCTCCACTTT.

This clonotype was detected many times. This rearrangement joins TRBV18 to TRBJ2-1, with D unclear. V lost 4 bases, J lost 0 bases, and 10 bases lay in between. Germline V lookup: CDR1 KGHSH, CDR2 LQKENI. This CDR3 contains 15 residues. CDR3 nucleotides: TGTGCCAGCTCACTATTCCAAGACTCCTACAATGAGCAGTTCTTC. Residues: CASSLFQDSYNEQFF.

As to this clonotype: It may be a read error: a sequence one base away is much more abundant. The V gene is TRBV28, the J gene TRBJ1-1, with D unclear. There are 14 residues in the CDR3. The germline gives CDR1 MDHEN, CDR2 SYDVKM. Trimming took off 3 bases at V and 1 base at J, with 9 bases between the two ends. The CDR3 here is CASSLSWANTEAFF. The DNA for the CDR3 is TGTGCCAGCAGTTTGTCCTGGGCGAACACTGAAGCTTTCTTT. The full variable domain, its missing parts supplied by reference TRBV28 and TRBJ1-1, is DVKVTQSSRYLVKRTGEKVFLECVQDMDHENMFWYRQDPGLGLRLIYFSYDVKMKEKGDIPEGYSVSREKKERFSLILESASTNQTSMYLCASSLSWANTEAFFGQGTRLTVV.

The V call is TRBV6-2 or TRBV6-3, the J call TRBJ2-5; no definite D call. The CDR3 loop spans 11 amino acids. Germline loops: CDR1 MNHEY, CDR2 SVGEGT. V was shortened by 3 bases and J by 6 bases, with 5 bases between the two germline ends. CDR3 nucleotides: TGTGCCAGCAGTTATCTTAAGACCCAGTACTTC. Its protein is CASSYLKTQYF.

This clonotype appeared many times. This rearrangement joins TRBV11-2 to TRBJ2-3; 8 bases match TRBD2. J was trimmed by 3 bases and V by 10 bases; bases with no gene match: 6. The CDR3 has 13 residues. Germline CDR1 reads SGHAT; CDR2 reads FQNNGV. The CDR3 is CATRLAPTDTQYF. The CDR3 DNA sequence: TGTGCCACAAGACTAGCGCCGACAGATACGCAGTATTTT.

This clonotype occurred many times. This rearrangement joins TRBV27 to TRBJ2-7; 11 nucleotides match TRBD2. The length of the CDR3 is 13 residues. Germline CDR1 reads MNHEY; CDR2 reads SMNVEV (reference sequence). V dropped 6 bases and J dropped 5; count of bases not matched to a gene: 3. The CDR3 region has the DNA TGTGCCAGCAGAGAACTAGCGGGAGACGAGCAGTACTTC. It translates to CASRELAGDEQYF.

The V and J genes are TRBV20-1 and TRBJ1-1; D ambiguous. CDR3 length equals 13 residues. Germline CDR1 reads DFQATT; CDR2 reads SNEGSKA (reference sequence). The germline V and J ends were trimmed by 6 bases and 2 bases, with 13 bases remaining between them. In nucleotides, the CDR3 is TGCAGTGCAAGTTTAGGGAGAAACACTGAAGCTTTCTTT. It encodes CSASLGRNTEAFF.

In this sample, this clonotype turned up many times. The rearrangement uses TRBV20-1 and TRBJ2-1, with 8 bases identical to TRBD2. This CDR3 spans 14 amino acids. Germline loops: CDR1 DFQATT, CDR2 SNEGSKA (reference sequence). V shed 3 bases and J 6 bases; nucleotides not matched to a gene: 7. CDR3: CSASEAGGFNEQFF. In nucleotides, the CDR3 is TGCAGTGCTAGTGAGGCGGGAGGCTTCAATGAGCAGTTCTTC.

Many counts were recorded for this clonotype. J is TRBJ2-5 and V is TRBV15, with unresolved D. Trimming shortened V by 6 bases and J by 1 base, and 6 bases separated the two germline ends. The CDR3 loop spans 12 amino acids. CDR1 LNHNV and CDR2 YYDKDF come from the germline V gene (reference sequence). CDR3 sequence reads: CATRGVQETQYF. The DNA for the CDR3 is TGTGCCACCAGAGGAGTCCAAGAGACCCAGTACTTC.

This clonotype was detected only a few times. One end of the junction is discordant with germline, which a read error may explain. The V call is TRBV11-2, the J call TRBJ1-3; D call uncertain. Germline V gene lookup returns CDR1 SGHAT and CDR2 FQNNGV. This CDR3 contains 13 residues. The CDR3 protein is CASSRGDGNTIYF. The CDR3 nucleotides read TGTGCCAGCAGCCGGGGTGACGGAAACACCATATATTTC.